This T cell receptor beta chain was captured by sequencing in a study of blood T cell repertoires in COVID-19. Across the study: There were acute and convalescent COVID-19 samples, and they came from the United States, Italy and Spain. PBMCs, B-cell-depleted T cells, or T cells provided the cDNA or gDNA that made up the material.

CDR1 LGHDT and CDR2 YNNKEL come from the germline V gene (reference sequence). The J segment lost 0 bases and the V segment lost 0 bases, leaving 8 bases of the junction unmatched. This CDR3 has 19 amino acids. Some clones are missing from TCRdb's copy, which holds only in-frame ones; the method was immunoSEQ multiplex PCR. The sample gives some 400,000 clones, under 90% of which show up once; 1.5% to 2% is in the top ten. Participants were aged about 18 to 89 years from roughly 25 US areas. Before being deemed recovered, Cohort 3 donors had two negative PCRs, clearance, or symptom resolution. The clonotype originates from a woman aged 30 to 39 who had recovered from COVID-19. Sequencing input: PBMCs or T cells enriched from blood (not recorded which). The V and J genes are TRBV3-1 (or the pseudogene TRBV3-2) and TRBJ1-6, with 7 bases identical to TRBD1. The CDR3 protein is CASSQDVGTVSSYNSPLHF. For the CDR3, the DNA is TGTGCCAGCAGCCAAGACGTCGGGACAGTGAGCTCCTATAATTCACCCCTCCACTTT.